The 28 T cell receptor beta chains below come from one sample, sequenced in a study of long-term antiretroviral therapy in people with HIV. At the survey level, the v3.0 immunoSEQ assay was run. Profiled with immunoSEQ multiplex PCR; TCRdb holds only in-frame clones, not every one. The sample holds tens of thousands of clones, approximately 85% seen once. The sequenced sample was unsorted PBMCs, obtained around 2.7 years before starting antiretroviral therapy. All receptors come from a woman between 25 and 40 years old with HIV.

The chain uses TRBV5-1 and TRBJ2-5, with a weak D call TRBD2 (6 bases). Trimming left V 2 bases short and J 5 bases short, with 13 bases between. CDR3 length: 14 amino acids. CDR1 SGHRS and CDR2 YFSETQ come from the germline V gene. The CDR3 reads CASSLYGAGETQYF. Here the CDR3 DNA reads TGCGCCAGCAGCTTATACGGGGCGGGGGAGACCCAGTACTTC.

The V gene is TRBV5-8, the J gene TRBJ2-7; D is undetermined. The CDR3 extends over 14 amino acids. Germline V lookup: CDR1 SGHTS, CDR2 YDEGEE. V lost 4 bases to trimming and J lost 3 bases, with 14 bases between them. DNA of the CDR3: TGTGCCAGCAGCCAAGAGTTACAGAGCTACGAGCAGTACGTC. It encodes CASSQELQSYEQYV.

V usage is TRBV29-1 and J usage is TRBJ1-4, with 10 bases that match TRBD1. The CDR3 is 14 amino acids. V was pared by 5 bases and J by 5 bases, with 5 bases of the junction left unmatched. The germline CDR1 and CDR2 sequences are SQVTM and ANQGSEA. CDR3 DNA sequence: TGCAGCGTTAGACCGGGACAGGGGAATGAAAAACTGTTTTTT. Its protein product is CSVRPGQGNEKLFF.

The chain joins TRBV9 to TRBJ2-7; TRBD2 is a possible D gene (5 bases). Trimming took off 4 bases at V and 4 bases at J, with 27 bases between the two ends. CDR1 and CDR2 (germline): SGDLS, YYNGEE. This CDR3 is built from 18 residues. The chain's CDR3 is CASSSHRDSPPTQYEQYF. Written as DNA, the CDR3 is TGTGCCAGCAGCTCCCACCGGGATTCTCCCCCTACCCAATACGAGCAGTACTTC.

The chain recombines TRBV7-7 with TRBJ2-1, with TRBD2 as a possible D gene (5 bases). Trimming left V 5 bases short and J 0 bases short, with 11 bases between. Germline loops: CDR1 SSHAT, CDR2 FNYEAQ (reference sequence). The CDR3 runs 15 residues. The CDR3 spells CASSDLAGSYNEQFF. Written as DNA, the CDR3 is TGTGCCAGCAGCGACCTAGCTGGCTCCTACAATGAGCAGTTCTTC.

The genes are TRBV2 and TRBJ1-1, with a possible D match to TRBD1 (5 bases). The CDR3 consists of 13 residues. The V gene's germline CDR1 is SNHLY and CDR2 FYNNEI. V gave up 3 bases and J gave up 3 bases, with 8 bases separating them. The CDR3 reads CASSDAGDTEAFF. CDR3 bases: TGTGCCAGCAGTGACGCGGGGGACACTGAAGCTTTCTTT.

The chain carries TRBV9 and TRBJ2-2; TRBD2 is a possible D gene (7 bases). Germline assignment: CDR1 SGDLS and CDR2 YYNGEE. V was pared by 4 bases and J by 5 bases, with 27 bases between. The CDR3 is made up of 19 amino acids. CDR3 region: CASSTRGGGGSYGTGELFF. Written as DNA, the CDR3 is TGTGCCAGCAGCACGAGGGGGGGTGGGGGCTCCTACGGGACCGGGGAGCTGTTTTTT.

CDR3 nucleotide sequence: TGTGCCAGCAGCTTGGAAGGGGGGCGTTTATTGTACAATGAGCAGTTCTTC. Its protein product is CASSLEGGRLLYNEQFF. The chain combines TRBV5-6 with TRBJ2-1; D may match TRBD1 or TRBD2 (6 bases each). The CDR3 contains 17 residues. The germline V gene encodes CDR1 SGHDT and CDR2 YYEEEE. V was pared by 0 bases and J by 4 bases, with 17 bases between.

The CDR3 loop is CASSNNQGARWGTEAFF. The CDR3 DNA follows: TGTGCCAGCAGCAACAATCAGGGGGCGCGGTGGGGCACTGAAGCTTTCTTT. The chain employs TRBV9 and TRBJ1-1; the match to TRBD1 covers 8 bases. Trimming removed 4 bases from V and 4 bases from J; junction bases left unmatched: 15. The CDR3 length is 17 residues. Germline CDR1 is SGDLS and CDR2 is YYNGEE.

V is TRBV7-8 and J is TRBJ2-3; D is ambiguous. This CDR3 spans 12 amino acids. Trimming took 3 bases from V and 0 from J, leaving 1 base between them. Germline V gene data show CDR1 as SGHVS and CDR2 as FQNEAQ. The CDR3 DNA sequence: TGTGCCAGCAGCTTCAGCACAGATACGCAGTATTTT. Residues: CASSFSTDTQYF.

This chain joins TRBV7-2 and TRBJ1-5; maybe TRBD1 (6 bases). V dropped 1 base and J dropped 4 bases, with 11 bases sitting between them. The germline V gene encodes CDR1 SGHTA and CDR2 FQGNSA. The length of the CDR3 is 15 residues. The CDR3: CASSLGWGANQPQHF. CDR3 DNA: TGTGCCAGCAGCTTAGGGTGGGGGGCGAATCAGCCCCAGCATTTT.

The CDR3: CASSSRGGRAFF. The CDR3 DNA is TGTGCCAGCAGCTCCCGCGGGGGGAGAGCTTTCTTT. The V call is TRBV11-2, the J call TRBJ1-1; possibly TRBD1 for D (5 bases). Germline loops: CDR1 SGHAT, CDR2 FQNNGV. The CDR3 has 12 residues. The V and J ends lost 4 bases and 10 bases respectively, with 13 bases between them.

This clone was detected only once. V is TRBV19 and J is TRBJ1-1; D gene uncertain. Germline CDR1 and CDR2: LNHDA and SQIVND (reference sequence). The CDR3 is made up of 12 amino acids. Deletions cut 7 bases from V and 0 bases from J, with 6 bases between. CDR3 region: CASKKVNTEAFF. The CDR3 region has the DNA TGTGCCAGTAAAAAAGTGAACACTGAAGCTTTCTTT.

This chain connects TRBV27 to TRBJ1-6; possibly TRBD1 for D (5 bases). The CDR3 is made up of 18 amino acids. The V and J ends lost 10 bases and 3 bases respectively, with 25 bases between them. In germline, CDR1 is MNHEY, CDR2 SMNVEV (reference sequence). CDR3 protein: CANLGAVLHVVYNSPLHF. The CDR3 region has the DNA TGTGCCAACTTAGGGGCAGTCCTCCACGTGGTCTATAATTCACCCCTCCACTTT.

CDR3 in DNA: TGTGCCAGCAGCTTGGTGGTCGGATCGAATGAGCAGTTCTTC. Amino acid sequence: CASSLVVGSNEQFF. The chain combines TRBV5-8 with TRBJ2-1; D gene ambiguous. This CDR3 has 14 residues. The germline V and J ends were trimmed by 0 bases and 7 bases, with 11 bases remaining between them. The germline CDR1 and CDR2 sequences are SGHTS and YDEGEE.

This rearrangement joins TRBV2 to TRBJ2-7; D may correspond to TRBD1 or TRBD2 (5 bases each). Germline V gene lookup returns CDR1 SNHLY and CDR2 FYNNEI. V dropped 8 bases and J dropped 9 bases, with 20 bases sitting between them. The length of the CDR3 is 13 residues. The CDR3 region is CASAEGQAVRQYV. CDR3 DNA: TGTGCCAGCGCAGAGGGGCAGGCGGTACGGCAGTACGTC.

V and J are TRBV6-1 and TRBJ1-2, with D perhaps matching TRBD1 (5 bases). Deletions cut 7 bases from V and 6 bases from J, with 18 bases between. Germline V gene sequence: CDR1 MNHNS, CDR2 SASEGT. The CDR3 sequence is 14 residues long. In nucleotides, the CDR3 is TGTGCCAGCACCCAAGTCGGGGGAACCCATGGCTACACCTTC. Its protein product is CASTQVGGTHGYTF.

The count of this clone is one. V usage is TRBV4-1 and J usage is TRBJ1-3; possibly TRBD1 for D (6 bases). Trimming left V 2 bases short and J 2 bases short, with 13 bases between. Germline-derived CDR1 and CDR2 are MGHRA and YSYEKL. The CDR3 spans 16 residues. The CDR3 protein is CASSQTGMVTGNTIYF. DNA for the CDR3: TGCGCCAGCAGCCAAACAGGGATGGTTACTGGAAACACCATATATTTT.

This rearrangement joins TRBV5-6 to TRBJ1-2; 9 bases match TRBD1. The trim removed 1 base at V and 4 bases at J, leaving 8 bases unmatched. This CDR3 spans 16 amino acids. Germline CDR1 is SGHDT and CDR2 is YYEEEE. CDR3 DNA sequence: TGTGCCAGCAGCTTGCTGACAGGGGGGTTTGTCTATGGCTACACCTTC. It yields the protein CASSLLTGGFVYGYTF.

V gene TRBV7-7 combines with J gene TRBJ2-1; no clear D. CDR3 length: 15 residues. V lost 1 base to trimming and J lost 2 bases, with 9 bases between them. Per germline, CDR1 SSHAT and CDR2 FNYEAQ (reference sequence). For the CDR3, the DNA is TGTGCCAGCAGCTTAGGGAGCTCTACCTACAATGAGCAGTTCTTC. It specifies CASSLGSSTYNEQFF.

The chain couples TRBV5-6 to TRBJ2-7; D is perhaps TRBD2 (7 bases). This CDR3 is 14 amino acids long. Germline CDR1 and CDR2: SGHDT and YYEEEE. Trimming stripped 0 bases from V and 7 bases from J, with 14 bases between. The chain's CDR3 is CASSLDSGGREQYF. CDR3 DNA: TGTGCCAGCAGCTTGGACTCCGGGGGGCGAGAGCAGTACTTC.

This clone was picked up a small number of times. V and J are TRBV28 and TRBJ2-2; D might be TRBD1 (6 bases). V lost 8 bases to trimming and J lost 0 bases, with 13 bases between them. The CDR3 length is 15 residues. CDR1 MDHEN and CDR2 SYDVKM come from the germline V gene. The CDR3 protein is CASFPTGTNTGELFF. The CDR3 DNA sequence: TGTGCCAGCTTCCCAACAGGGACGAACACCGGGGAGCTGTTTTTT.

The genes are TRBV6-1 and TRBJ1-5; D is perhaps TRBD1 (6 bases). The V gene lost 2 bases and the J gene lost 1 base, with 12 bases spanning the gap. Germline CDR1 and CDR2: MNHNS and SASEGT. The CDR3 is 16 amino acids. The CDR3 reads CASSEWGQGSNQPQHF. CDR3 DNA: TGTGCCAGCAGTGAATGGGGCCAGGGGAGCAATCAGCCCCAGCATTTT.

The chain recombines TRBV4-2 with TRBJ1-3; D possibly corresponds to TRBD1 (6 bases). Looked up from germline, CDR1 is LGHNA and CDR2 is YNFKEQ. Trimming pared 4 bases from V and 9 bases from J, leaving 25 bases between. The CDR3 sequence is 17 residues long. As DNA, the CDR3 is TGTGCCAGCAGCCTTGGCAGGGGCGCGAATATTGACCTCACCATATATTTT. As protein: CASSLGRGANIDLTIYF.

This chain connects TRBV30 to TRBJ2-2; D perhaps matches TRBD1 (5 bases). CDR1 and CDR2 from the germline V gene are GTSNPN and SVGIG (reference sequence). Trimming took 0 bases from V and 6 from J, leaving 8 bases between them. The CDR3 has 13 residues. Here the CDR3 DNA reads TGTGCCTGGAGTGTAAGGGGATCCGGGGAGCTGTTTTTT. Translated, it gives CAWSVRGSGELFF.

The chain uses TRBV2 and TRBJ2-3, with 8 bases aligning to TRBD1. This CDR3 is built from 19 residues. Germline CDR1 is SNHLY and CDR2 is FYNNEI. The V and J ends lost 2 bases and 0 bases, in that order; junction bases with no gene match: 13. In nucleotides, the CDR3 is TGTGCCAGCAGTGAATTCCGACAGGGGAGTTTGGTTAGCACAGATACGCAGTATTTT. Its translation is CASSEFRQGSLVSTDTQYF.

The CDR3 here is CASSHRGGPTDTQYF. The CDR3 DNA reads as TGTGCCAGCAGCCACAGGGGGGGCCCCACAGATACGCAGTATTTT. The chain carries TRBV7-3 and TRBJ2-3, with D maybe TRBD1 (8 bases). CDR3 length equals 15 residues. Trimming removed 5 bases at V and 2 bases at J, with 14 bases between. Per germline, CDR1 SGHTA and CDR2 FQGTGA.

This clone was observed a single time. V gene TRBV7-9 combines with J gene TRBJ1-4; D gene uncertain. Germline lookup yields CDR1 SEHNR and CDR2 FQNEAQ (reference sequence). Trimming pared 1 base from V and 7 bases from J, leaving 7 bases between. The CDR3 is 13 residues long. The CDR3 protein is CASSLGLGEKLFF. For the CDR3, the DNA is TGTGCCAGCAGCTTAGGGTTGGGTGAAAAACTGTTTTTT.